A single sample is the source of the 30 T cell receptor beta chains below, sequenced in a study of cytomegalovirus exposure and HLA in healthy donors. This PCR relied on a set of 60 Vbeta primers and 13 Jbeta primers. Clones were read by immunoSEQ multiplex PCR, and TCRdb kept only the in-frame ones, dropping some. The table lists 85,000 to 110,000 clones, under 85% of them singletons, with about 4% in the top ten. Sequenced: PBMCs. All receptors derive from a man aged 50-60 years in good health and CMV-seropositive.

This chain uses TRBV10-3 with TRBJ2-7; 8 nucleotides line up with TRBD1. This CDR3 spans 12 amino acids. J lost 6 bases, V lost 6 bases, and 4 bases had no gene match. In germline, CDR1 is ENHRY, CDR2 SYGVKD. The CDR3 coding sequence is TGTGCCATCAGAGGACAGGGTAGCGAGCAGTACTTC. Translated, it gives CAIRGQGSEQYF.

The V gene is TRBV7-3, the J gene TRBJ2-5, with 10 nucleotides matching TRBD1. CDR3 length: 15 amino acids. V lost 6 bases and J lost 4; bases outside the gene matches: 8. Germline V gene sequence: CDR1 SGHTA, CDR2 FQGTGA. The CDR3 region is CASSLTGGSVETQYF. In nucleotides, the CDR3 is TGTGCCAGCAGTTTGACAGGGGGCTCGGTAGAGACCCAGTACTTC.

The table lists this clone with a count of one. The chain couples TRBV25-1 to TRBJ2-1; TRBD1 matches at 8 bases. The ends lost 4 bases at V and 8 bases at J; junction bases unmatched: 13. The CDR3 length is 16 residues. Germline CDR1 is MGHDK and CDR2 is SYGVNS. This CDR3 is CASSGAIWTGWHEQFF. CDR3 bases: TGTGCCAGCAGTGGAGCTATTTGGACAGGGTGGCATGAGCAGTTCTTC.

The chain couples TRBV5-1 to TRBJ2-3, with 10 bases aligning to TRBD2. The CDR3 has 15 amino acids. With 0 bases clipped from V and 3 bases from J, the junction kept 1 base outside the gene matches. Germline V lookup: CDR1 SGHRS, CDR2 YFSETQ. The CDR3 DNA reads as TGCGCCAGCAGCTTGGAGCGGGGGGGGACAGATACGCAGTATTTT. Its translation: CASSLERGGTDTQYF.

The chain joins TRBV4-1 to TRBJ2-6, with D unclear. Germline CDR1 is MGHRA and CDR2 is YSYEKL. V was clipped by 0 bases and J by 16 bases, with 10 bases between them. The CDR3 consists of 12 residues. CDR3 amino acids: CASSQERERLTF. CDR3 DNA sequence: TGCGCCAGCAGCCAAGAAAGAGAGCGACTGACTTTC.

The chain is built from TRBV5-1 and TRBJ2-2; a weak D match, TRBD1 (6 bases). This CDR3 contains 15 residues. Germline CDR1 is SGHRS and CDR2 is YFSETQ. Trimming stripped 5 bases from V and 5 bases from J, with 16 bases between. In DNA form, the CDR3 reads TGCGCCAGCAGTTTCGCCGGGACACAAACCGGGGAGCTGTTTTTT. Translation gives CASSFAGTQTGELFF.

The chain carries TRBV15 and TRBJ1-2, with 7 bases fitting TRBD1. The CDR3 is 14 residues long. Germline CDR1 LNHNV, CDR2 YYDKDF (reference sequence). Losses at the gene ends were 5 bases for V and 0 bases for J; bases not matched to a gene: 3. This chain's CDR3 is CATSVDRANYGYTF. The CDR3 DNA sequence: TGTGCCACCAGCGTTGACAGGGCTAACTATGGCTACACCTTC.

The genes are TRBV29-1 and TRBJ2-2, with 9 bases lining up with TRBD1. Trimming at V came to 5 bases and at J to 5 bases, leaving 3 bases not matched to a gene. The CDR3 loop spans 13 amino acids. Looked up from germline, CDR1 is SQVTM and CDR2 is ANQGSEA. CDR3 DNA sequence: TGCAGCGTTAGGGACAGGGTGACCGGGGAGCTGTTTTTT. It translates to CSVRDRVTGELFF.

This clone was seen once. The V call is TRBV7-3, the J call TRBJ2-3; 8 bases map to TRBD2. The CDR3 has 15 amino acids. After removal of 5 bases from V and 2 bases from J, the junction contained 6 bases not matched to a gene. Germline CDR1 reads SGHTA; CDR2 reads FQGTGA. The CDR3 DNA sequence: TGTGCCAGCAGCACTAGCGGACTACTCACAGATACGCAGTATTTT. It translates to CASSTSGLLTDTQYF. The full variable domain, in which reference TRBV7-3 and TRBJ2-3 provide the parts outside the CDR3, is GAGVSQTPSNKVTEKGKYVELRCDPISGHTALYWYRQSLGQGPEFLIYFQGTGAADDSGLPNDRFFAVRPEGSVSTLKIQRTERGDSAVYLCASSTSGLLTDTQYFGPGTRLTVL.

The chain combines TRBV5-6 with TRBJ2-6; 9 bases agree with TRBD1. Germline V lookup: CDR1 SGHDT, CDR2 YYEEEE. V dropped 4 bases and J dropped 4; count of bases not matched to a gene: 3. The CDR3 has 15 residues. As DNA, the CDR3 is TGTGCCAGCAGCCCACAGGGGGCCGGGGCCAACGTCCTGACTTTC. It specifies CASSPQGAGANVLTF.

V is TRBV28 and J is TRBJ2-5; 9 positions match TRBD2. The CDR3 covers 14 residues. CDR1 is MDHEN, CDR2 SYDVKM, per germline. V gave up 2 bases and J gave up 2 bases; unmatched junction bases: 0. Written as DNA, the CDR3 is TGTGCCAGCAGTTTACTAGCGGGACAAGAGACCCAGTACTTC. Translated: CASSLLAGQETQYF.

The rearrangement joins TRBV28 to TRBJ1-2, with 10 bases fitting TRBD1. Per germline, CDR1 MDHEN and CDR2 SYDVKM. CDR3 length: 15 amino acids. V trimming: 5 bases; J trimming: 6 bases; junction bases outside the gene matches: 9. CDR3 protein: CASSPMTGGENGYTF. As DNA, the CDR3 is TGTGCCAGCAGTCCCATGACAGGGGGCGAGAATGGCTACACCTTC.

This clone has just one count. The J gene is TRBJ1-1, the V gene TRBV5-1, with TRBD1 identical over 8 bases. Germline V gives CDR1 SGHRS, CDR2 YFSETQ. The CDR3 sequence is 15 residues long. V shed 0 bases, J shed 0 bases, and the junction held 1 base outside the gene matches. Written as DNA, the CDR3 is TGCGCCAGCAGCTTGGGACAGGGGCTGAACACTGAAGCTTTCTTT. It is translated as CASSLGQGLNTEAFF.

This clone turned up a few times. Other DNA sequences from this sample encode an identical CDR3 as well. The gene calls are TRBV7-2 and TRBJ2-7; the D is unclear. Germline values: CDR1 SGHTA, CDR2 FQGNSA. Deletions cut 0 bases from V and 1 base from J, with 7 bases between. The CDR3 contains 14 residues. The CDR3 region is CASSLAGVSYEQYF. CDR3 nucleotide sequence: TGTGCCAGCAGCTTAGCTGGAGTGTCCTACGAGCAGTACTTC.

This chain connects TRBV6-5 to TRBJ2-3, with a tentative D call TRBD2 (7 bases). CDR1 and CDR2 from the germline V gene are MNHEY and SVGAGI. The CDR3 is 15 amino acids. Trimming removed 6 bases at V and 0 bases at J, with 13 bases between. The CDR3 loop is CASREAGASTDTQYF. CDR3 nucleotides: TGTGCCAGCAGGGAGGCGGGGGCTAGCACAGATACGCAGTATTTT.

Points on this clone: The junction departs from germline at one end; a sequencing error may be responsible. CDR3 in amino acids: CGVESNTEAFF. In DNA, the CDR3 is TGCGGCGTTGAGAGTAACACTGAAGCTTTCTTT. V usage is TRBV29-1 and J usage is TRBJ1-1, with D hard to call. CDR3 length: 11 amino acids. Germline loops: CDR1 SQVTM, CDR2 ANQGSEA.

The chain employs TRBV7-2 and TRBJ2-1, with 11 bases lining up with TRBD1. Germline lookup yields CDR1 SGHTA and CDR2 FQGNSA. The ends lost 3 bases at V and 4 bases at J; junction bases unmatched: 5. The CDR3 is 16 residues long. The CDR3 region has the DNA TGTGCCAGCAGCTTGGTTCGGGACAGGGGGTACAATGAGCAGTTCTTC. Amino acid sequence: CASSLVRDRGYNEQFF.

This chain uses TRBV27 with TRBJ2-4, with a possible D match to TRBD1 (5 bases). The CDR3 has 16 residues. Per the germline V gene, CDR1 is MNHEY and CDR2 is SMNVEV (reference sequence). Trimming pared 5 bases from V and 2 bases from J, leaving 16 bases between. The chain's CDR3 is CASSNILRDPKNIQYF. Here the CDR3 DNA reads TGTGCCAGCAGTAACATACTCAGGGATCCCAAAAACATTCAGTACTTC.

This chain connects TRBV28 to TRBJ1-2, with TRBD1 identical over 8 bases. V dropped 4 bases and J dropped 4; count of bases not matched to a gene: 2. The CDR3 extends over 13 amino acids. CDR1 and CDR2 from the germline V gene are MDHEN and SYDVKM. The CDR3 DNA reads TGTGCCAGCAGTTCCGGACAGGGCTATGGCTACACCTTC. The encoded protein is CASSSGQGYGYTF.

The rearrangement uses TRBV11-2 and TRBJ2-1; D gene uncertain. Per germline, CDR1 SGHAT and CDR2 FQNNGV. Between the trimmed V and J ends, which lost 2 bases and 0 bases, there was a span of 11 bases. This CDR3 is built from 16 residues. The CDR3 nucleotides read TGTGCCAGCAGCTTATTGACGGGTTTCTCCTACAATGAGCAGTTCTTC. Residues: CASSLLTGFSYNEQFF. The entire variable domain, with the rest obtained from reference TRBV11-2 and TRBJ2-1, is as follows: EAGVAQSPRYKIIEKRQSVAFWCNPISGHATLYWYQQILGQGPKLLIQFQNNGVVDDSQLPKDRFSAERLKGVDSTLKIQPAKLEDSAVYLCASSLLTGFSYNEQFFGPGTRLTVL.

This chain links TRBV6-1 with TRBJ2-5, with 7 bases identical to TRBD2. Losses at the gene ends were 7 bases for V and 6 bases for J; bases not matched to a gene: 8. The CDR3 sequence is 13 residues long. Germline V gives CDR1 MNHNS, CDR2 SASEGT. The CDR3 is CASTGTIIKTQYF. In nucleotides, the CDR3 is TGTGCCAGCACTGGGACTATAATAAAGACCCAGTACTTC.

V and J are TRBV5-6 and TRBJ2-5, with a weak D call TRBD2 (6 bases). The CDR3 spans 14 residues. CDR1 and CDR2 from the germline V gene are SGHDT and YYEEEE. With 4 bases removed from V and 7 bases from J, the gap between germline ends came to 17 bases. The CDR3 coding sequence is TGTGCCAGCAGCGCCCAGGGAACCGGGAGGACCCAGTACTTC. Protein sequence: CASSAQGTGRTQYF.

The rearrangement joins TRBV5-4 to TRBJ2-2, with TRBD2 matching 8 bases. Losses at the gene ends were 6 bases for V and 1 base for J; bases not matched to a gene: 5. The CDR3 totals 15 residues. Germline assignment: CDR1 SGHNT and CDR2 YYREEE (reference sequence). Here the CDR3 reads CASNGLAENTGELFF. The DNA for the CDR3 is TGTGCCAGCAACGGACTAGCCGAGAACACCGGGGAGCTGTTTTTT.

The sample holds a few counts of this clone. The chain links TRBV5-1 to TRBJ2-7, with a tentative D call TRBD2 (6 bases). CDR3 length: 14 amino acids. Trimming took 6 bases from V and 7 from J, leaving 20 bases between them. Germline-derived CDR1 and CDR2 are SGHRS and YFSETQ. This CDR3 reads CASTINPGAGEQYF. The CDR3 bases are TGCGCCAGCACCATTAACCCCGGGGCGGGAGAGCAGTACTTC.

The chain joins TRBV7-3 to TRBJ2-5; TRBD2 agrees at 7 bases. V lost 1 base, J lost 4 bases, and 9 bases stayed unmatched. CDR3 length: 16 residues. Germline loops: CDR1 SGHTA, CDR2 FQGTGA. The CDR3 DNA sequence: TGTGCCAGCAGCTTAAACGGGGGAGGGCTAACAGAGACCCAGTACTTC. Translation gives CASSLNGGGLTETQYF.

The rearrangement joins TRBV4-2 to TRBJ2-7; D not certain. Per germline, CDR1 LGHNA and CDR2 YNFKEQ. The CDR3 totals 20 residues. V lost 0 bases and J 2 bases, leaving 26 bases between the germline ends. The CDR3 DNA is TGTGCCAGCAGCCAAGAAACGGTTAGCCGTGGCCTCCTCCAAACCTACGAGCAGTACTTC. The encoded protein is CASSQETVSRGLLQTYEQYF.

The rearrangement links TRBV2 to TRBJ2-7, with 8 bases identical to TRBD1. Germline V gene sequence: CDR1 SNHLY, CDR2 FYNNEI. The CDR3 runs to 14 residues. Trimming removed 6 bases from V and 7 bases from J; junction bases left unmatched: 11. The chain's CDR3 is CASRQGVLLVEQYF. The CDR3 DNA reads as TGTGCCAGCAGACAGGGGGTCCTCTTGGTTGAGCAGTACTTC.

The chain links TRBV6-4 to TRBJ2-1; 14 nucleotides line up with TRBD2. In germline, CDR1 is MRHNA, CDR2 SNTAGT. The V segment lost 6 bases and the J segment 7 bases; nucleotides outside the gene matches: 5. The CDR3 covers 15 residues. For the CDR3, the DNA is TGTGCCAGCAGGGGGACTAGCGGGAGAACTAATGAGCAGTTCTTC. This sequence encodes CASRGTSGRTNEQFF.

The chain employs TRBV6-5 and TRBJ2-5; D may be TRBD1 (5 bases). The germline V and J ends were trimmed by 2 bases and 7 bases, with 14 bases remaining between them. CDR1 and CDR2 from the germline V gene are MNHEY and SVGAGI. This CDR3 has 14 amino acids. The CDR3 is CASSYGASSGTQYF. In nucleotides, the CDR3 is TGTGCCAGCAGTTACGGGGCCAGTTCAGGGACCCAGTACTTC.

This clone was seen only a few times. The rearrangement links TRBV11-2 to TRBJ1-4; TRBD1 is a possible D gene (5 bases). From germline, CDR1 is SGHAT and CDR2 FQNNGV. CDR3 length: 19 amino acids. Deletions cut 2 bases from V and 4 bases from J, with 23 bases between. The CDR3 loop reads CASSLIRGQGGLGNEKLFF. In nucleotides, the CDR3 is TGTGCCAGCAGCTTAATTCGAGGGCAGGGAGGTCTTGGTAATGAAAAACTGTTTTTT.